This T cell receptor (beta chain) comes out of a study of CD8+ T cells in alopecia areata. Overall study results and limits: Under tofacitinib, numerous expanded lesional clonotypes remained detectable in scalp and blood. The link between baseline CD8+ expansion and response remains uncertain with one nonresponder.

Notes on this clone: The antigen remains unidentified.

Germline V gives CDR1 SQVTM, CDR2 ANQGSEA. There are 11 residues in the CDR3. Deletions cut 0 bases from V and 11 bases from J, with 10 bases between. Sequencing templates came from extracted RNA that was reverse transcribed into cDNA. The data were produced by immunoSEQ multiplex PCR, yet TCRdb's version contains in-frame clones alone and is incomplete. The table has 200,000 to 250,000 clones, about three fifths seen once. Treatment defined: oral pan-JAK inhibitor, 5-10 mg twice daily. Both CD4+ and CD8+ T cells were separated by sorting PBMCs. The chain uses TRBV29-1 and TRBJ1-1, with no clear D. Sequenced here: CD4+ T cells sorted from blood, sampled at week 4, from a patient treated with tofacitinib. This sequence originates from a human donor with alopecia areata. The CDR3, as DNA: TGCAGCGTTGAAGAAGGGTTCGGCGCTTTCTTT. It specifies CSVEEGFGAFF.